Sequencing of this TCR beta chain was carried out in a study of cytomegalovirus exposure and HLA in healthy donors. Study-level results: Subsequent analysis revealed that first-cohort TCR clusters tended to co-occur in the 120 or so validation repertoires.

Sequenced by immunoSEQ multiplex PCR; TCRdb stores in-frame clones only, minus some. The sample gives around 60,000 clones, almost 97% of which show up once; approximately 1% is in the top ten. In the case of this clone: What it binds is unknown.

The CDR3 runs to 15 residues. V lost 4 bases and J lost 3, with 15 bases in between. Germline-derived CDR1 and CDR2 are SQVTM and ANQGSEA. Sequencing was done on a sample of PBMCs. This sequence originates from a woman aged 18 to 35 in good health and CMV-seronegative. V and J are TRBV29-1 and TRBJ2-2, with a tentative D call TRBD2 (6 bases). CDR3 amino acids: CSVGGADSHTGELFF. CDR3 nucleotide sequence: TGCAGCGTTGGCGGGGCAGACTCCCACACCGGGGAGCTGTTTTTT.